These T cell receptor beta chains were read from a single sample in a study of shared T cell receptors in the human thymus. The protocol was immunoSEQ multiplex PCR, while the TCRdb copy is restricted to in-frame clones and leaves out a portion. The data show 72,000 or so clones, 90% to 95% seen once. The sequenced sample was thymocytes. Every receptor here comes from a human donor. Each CDR3 is given with its conserved first and last residue. The D gene is left open where the match is weak. Clone size, where shown, is once, few, many, or a class for clones that have expanded.

d_call,v_call,cdr3_length,clone_size,j_call,cdr3_aa,cdr3_nt
.,TRBV12-5,19,.,TRBJ2-5,CASGFDLGATAEIQETQYF,TGTGCTAGTGGTTTTGACTTGGGGGCCACAGCGGAAATCCAAGAGACCCAGTACTTC
.,TRBV19,15,.,TRBJ1-2,CASSIDLSANYGYTF,TGTGCCAGTAGTATAGATCTATCAGCTAACTATGGCTACACCTTC
.,TRBV19,17,once,TRBJ2-1,CASSFQTASHTGNEQFF,TGTGCCAGTAGTTTCCAGACAGCCTCACACACGGGGAATGAGCAGTTCTTC
TRBD1,TRBV6-1,13,.,TRBJ1-2,CAYSGTANYGYTF,TGTGCCTACTCCGGGACAGCAAACTATGGCTACACCTTC
.,TRBV7-2,15,.,TRBJ1-2,CASSLEWGKPYGYTF,TGTGCCAGCAGCTTAGAGTGGGGGAAACCTTATGGCTACACCTTC
.,TRBV6-5,11,once,TRBJ1-2,CASGQNYGYTF,TGTGCCAGCGGCCAAAACTATGGCTACACCTTC
.,TRBV4-3,18,.,TRBJ2-2,CASSQEAGPPPNTGELFF,TGCGCCAGCAGCCAAGAGGCGGGTCCCCCGCCGAACACCGGGGAGCTGTTTTTT
.,TRBV15,17,.,TRBJ2-3,CATSRDRGIGRSDTQYF,TGTGCCACCAGCAGAGATCGAGGGATAGGACGATCAGATACGCAGTATTTT
TRBD2,TRBV5-1,15,.,TRBJ2-1,CASSLTGTNYNEQFF,TGCGCCAGCAGCTTAACCGGGACTAACTACAATGAGCAGTTCTTC
.,TRBV7-9,15,.,TRBJ2-1,CASSLEDYRGNEQFF,TGTGCCAGCAGCTTAGAGGACTACCGGGGGAATGAGCAGTTCTTC
TRBD1,TRBV5-1,16,.,TRBJ2-3,CASSSNGARGRDTQYF,TGCGCCAGCAGCTCAAACGGGGCAAGGGGGCGGGATACGCAGTATTTT
.,TRBV7-9,14,.,TRBJ2-5,CASSYLRGQETQYF,TGTGCCAGCAGCTACCTTAGGGGCCAAGAGACCCAGTACTTC
.,TRBV2,10,.,TRBJ2-7,CASSIYEQYF,TGTGCCAGCAGCATCTACGAGCAGTACTTC
.,TRBV4-1,17,.,TRBJ1-4,CASSQNQGPATNEKLFF,TGCGCCAGCAGCCAAAATCAGGGTCCTGCAACTAATGAAAAACTGTTTTTT
.,TRBV10-3,13,.,TRBJ2-7,CAISIGLRYEQYF,TGTGCCATCAGTATAGGTCTACGTTACGAGCAGTACTTC
.,TRBV28,11,.,TRBJ2-7,CASRNSYEQYF,TGTGCCAGCAGAAACTCCTACGAGCAGTACTTC
.,TRBV4-3,16,.,TRBJ1-2,CASSQDLQGKINGYTF,TGCGCCAGCAGCCAAGATTTGCAGGGTAAAATAAATGGCTACACCTTC
.,TRBV25-1,15,.,TRBJ1-1,CASSDKGLLNTEAFF,TGTGCCAGCAGTGATAAGGGTCTCCTGAACACTGAAGCTTTCTTT
.,TRBV7-6,15,once,TRBJ2-5,CASSLGGRGRETQYF,TGTGCCAGCAGCTTAGGGGGGCGGGGCCGTGAGACCCAGTACTTC
.,TRBV10-3,15,.,TRBJ2-7,CAISEWPWGSYEQYF,TGTGCCATCAGTGAGTGGCCCTGGGGCTCCTACGAGCAGTACTTC
.,TRBV4-3,14,.,TRBJ2-7,CASSHSRFGHEQYF,TGCGCCAGCAGCCACTCTAGGTTCGGCCACGAGCAGTACTTC
TRBD1,TRBV29-1,15,.,TRBJ2-1,CSVEDPTGVDNEQFF,TGCAGCGTTGAAGACCCGACAGGGGTAGACAATGAGCAGTTCTTC
.,TRBV6-4,10,once,TRBJ1-2,CASSDSGYTF,TGTGCCAGCAGTGACAGTGGCTACACCTTC
.,TRBV9,14,.,TRBJ2-2,CASSAEQMGGELFF,TGTGCCAGCAGCGCTGAGCAGATGGGCGGGGAGCTGTTTTTT
.,TRBV5-5,13,.,TRBJ1-1,CASSRQLNTEAFF,TGTGCCAGCAGCCGACAATTAAACACTGAAGCTTTCTTT
.,TRBV11-2,15,.,TRBJ2-1,CASSLSQSGGCEQFF,TGTGCCAGCAGCTTAAGCCAGTCGGGGGGCTGTGAGCAGTTCTTC
TRBD1,TRBV5-5,15,once,TRBJ2-3,CASSLTGGLTDTQYF,TGTGCCAGCAGCTTAACAGGGGGCCTCACAGATACGCAGTATTTT
TRBD2,TRBV28,14,.,TRBJ2-1,CASSYAGGPGEQFF,TGTGCCAGCAGCTACGCGGGGGGGCCCGGTGAGCAGTTCTTC
.,TRBV4-3,15,.,TRBJ2-3,CASSHRGNQPDTQYF,TGCGCCAGCAGCCACCGGGGGAACCAGCCGGATACGCAGTATTTT
TRBD1,TRBV10-3,23,.,TRBJ1-2,CAITTSSDRVRLRPGKGSYGYTF,TGTGCCATCACTACCTCCTCGGACAGGGTTCGTCTCCGGCCCGGCAAAGGTTCTTATGGCTACACCTTC
TRBD1,TRBV5-4,16,once,TRBJ2-1,CASSGIGQGAPNEQFF,TGTGCCAGCAGCGGAATAGGACAGGGGGCTCCCAATGAGCAGTTCTTC
.,TRBV19,12,.,TRBJ2-1,CASTDRYNEQFF,TGTGCCAGTACAGACCGCTACAATGAGCAGTTCTTC
.,TRBV4-3,15,.,TRBJ1-3,CASSQDLATGNTIYF,TGCGCCAGCAGCCAAGATCTGGCAACAGGAAACACCATATATTTT
.,TRBV5-1,11,.,TRBJ1-1,CASSFGTEAFF,TGCGCCAGCAGCTTTGGCACTGAAGCTTTCTTT
TRBD1,TRBV11-2,17,.,TRBJ2-7,CASSLGPHRGLPYEQYF,TGTGCCAGCAGCTTAGGTCCGCACAGGGGGCTTCCCTACGAGCAGTACTTC
TRBD2,TRBV7-3,16,.,TRBJ2-1,CASSLIGGGSYNEQFF,TGTGCCAGCAGCTTAATTGGCGGGGGCTCCTACAATGAGCAGTTCTTC
.,TRBV4-3,18,.,TRBJ2-1,CASSPGTQGLGPYNEQFF,TGCGCCAGCAGCCCCGGAACCCAAGGGCTTGGGCCCTACAATGAGCAGTTCTTC
.,TRBV7-2,12,.,TRBJ2-5,CASSSHQETQYF,TGTGCCAGCAGCTCCCACCAAGAGACCCAGTACTTC
.,TRBV30,12,.,TRBJ2-7,CAWTKRFHEQYF,TGTGCCTGGACCAAACGGTTTCACGAGCAGTACTTC
.,TRBV9,13,once,TRBJ2-3,CASSEGSTDTQYF,TGTGCCAGCAGCGAGGGGAGCACAGATACGCAGTATTTT
.,TRBV7-9,18,.,TRBJ1-6,CASSLISKGSGYNSPLHF,TGTGCCAGCAGCCTTATAAGTAAAGGGTCGGGCTATAATTCACCCCTCCACTTT
.,TRBV6-6,16,.,TRBJ2-3,CASHPSGPRGTDTQYF,TGTGCCAGCCATCCCTCCGGCCCAAGGGGCACAGATACGCAGTATTTT